This T cell receptor beta chain stems from a study of T cells in Graves' hyperthyroidism and ophthalmopathy. Study-level background: Peripheral blood was taken when the disease was first diagnosed, before any treatment began.

This clonotype was observed a handful of times. The antigen remains undetermined. Hyperthyroidism had been newly diagnosed in patients aged 18 to 65, and its duration was under 2 months. Whole-study results and caveats: Appearing also in blood were most of the thyroid clonotypes expanded above 0.001.

With V trimmed by 8 bases and J by 5 bases, 19 bases remained unmatched. The CDR3 is made up of 18 amino acids. Per the germline V gene, CDR1 is WNHNN and CDR2 is SYGVQD (reference sequence). The source material, RNA transcripts, was used to amplify TCR beta CDR3 regions. When the TCR CDR3 underwent first-round RT-PCR, the HTBI primer set was used. A single record per CDR3 protein comes from TCRdb applying MiXCR to the multiplex PCR reads. The table records under 400,000 distinct CDR3 sequences, around 13% of them present only once. J is TRBJ2-1 and V is TRBV10-1; TRBD1 aligns across 9 bases. This TCR was sampled from a woman between 18 and 29 years old with Graves' hyperthyroidism. The sequenced sample was blood. This CDR3 is CASSHHRFRTGEDNEQFF. CDR3 in DNA: TGCGCCAGCTCTCACCATAGGTTTCGGACAGGGGAGGACAATGAGCAGTTCTTC.